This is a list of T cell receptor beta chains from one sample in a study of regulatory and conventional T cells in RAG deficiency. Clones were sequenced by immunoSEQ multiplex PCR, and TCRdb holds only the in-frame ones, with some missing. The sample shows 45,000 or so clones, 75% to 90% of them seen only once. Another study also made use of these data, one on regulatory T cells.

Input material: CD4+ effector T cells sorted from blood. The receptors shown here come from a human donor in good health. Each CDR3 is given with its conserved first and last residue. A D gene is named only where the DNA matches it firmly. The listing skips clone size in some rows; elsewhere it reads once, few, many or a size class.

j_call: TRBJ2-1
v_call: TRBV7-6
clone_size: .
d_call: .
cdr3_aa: CASSLNAQGNEQFF
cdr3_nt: TGTGCCAGCAGCTTAAATGCCCAGGGCAATGAGCAGTTCTTC

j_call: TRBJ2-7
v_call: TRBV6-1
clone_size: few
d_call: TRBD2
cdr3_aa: CAAGDYEQYF
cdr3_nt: TGTGCCGCGGGGGACTACGAGCAGTACTTC

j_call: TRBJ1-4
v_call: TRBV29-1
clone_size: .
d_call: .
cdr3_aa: CSVSGTAGGKLFF
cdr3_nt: TGCAGCGTCTCCGGGACGGCTGGGGGAAAACTGTTTTTT

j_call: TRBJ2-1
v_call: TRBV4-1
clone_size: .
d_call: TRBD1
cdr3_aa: CASSQEPGQTSNEQFF
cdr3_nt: TGCGCCAGCAGCCAAGAACCGGGACAGACATCAAATGAGCAGTTCTTC

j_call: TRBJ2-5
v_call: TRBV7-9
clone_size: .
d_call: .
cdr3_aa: CASSPTGTPKETQYF
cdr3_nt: TGTGCCAGCAGCCCCACCGGGACGCCCAAAGAGACCCAGTACTTC

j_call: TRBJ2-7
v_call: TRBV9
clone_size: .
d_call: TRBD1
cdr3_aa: CASSPGSGGPDEQYF
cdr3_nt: TGTGCCAGCAGCCCAGGGTCAGGGGGACCCGACGAGCAGTACTTC

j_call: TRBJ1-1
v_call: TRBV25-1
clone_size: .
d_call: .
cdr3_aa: CASREARTEAFF
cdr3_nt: TGTGCCAGCAGGGAGGCGCGCACTGAAGCTTTCTTT

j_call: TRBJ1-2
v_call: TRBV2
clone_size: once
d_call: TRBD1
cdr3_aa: CASRQGKDGGYTF
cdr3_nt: TGTGCCAGTAGACAGGGGAAGGATGGTGGCTACACCTTC

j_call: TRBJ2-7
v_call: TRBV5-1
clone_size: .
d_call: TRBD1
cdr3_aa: CASSSGLTGDGTLHEQYF
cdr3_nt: TGCGCCAGCAGCTCCGGATTGACAGGGGACGGTACTCTGCACGAGCAGTACTTC

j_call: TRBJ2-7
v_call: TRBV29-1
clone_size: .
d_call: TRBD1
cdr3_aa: CSVMDRSSYEQYF
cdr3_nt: TGCAGCGTAATGGACAGGAGCTCCTACGAGCAGTACTTC

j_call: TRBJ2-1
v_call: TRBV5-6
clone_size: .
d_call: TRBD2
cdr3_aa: CASSLPGTSRRNEQFF
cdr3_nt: TGTGCCAGCAGCTTGCCCGGGACTAGCCGACGAAATGAGCAGTTCTTC

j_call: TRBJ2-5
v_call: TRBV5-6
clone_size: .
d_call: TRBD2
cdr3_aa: CASSLAGGLGYF
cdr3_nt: TGTGCCAGCAGCTTGGCGGGGGGGCTAGGGTACTTC

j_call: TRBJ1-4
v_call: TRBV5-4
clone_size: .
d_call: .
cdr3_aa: CASSLGITNEKLFF
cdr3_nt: TGTGCCAGCAGCTTGGGTATCACCAATGAAAAACTGTTTTTT

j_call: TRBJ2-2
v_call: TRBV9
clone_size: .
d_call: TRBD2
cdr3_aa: CASSVDIAGGRRAGELFF
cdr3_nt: TGTGCCAGCAGCGTAGATATAGCGGGGGGGCGAAGAGCCGGGGAGCTGTTTTTT

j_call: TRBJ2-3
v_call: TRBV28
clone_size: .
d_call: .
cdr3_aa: CASSGGPTDTQYF
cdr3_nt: TGTGCCAGCAGCGGAGGGCCCACAGATACGCAGTATTTT

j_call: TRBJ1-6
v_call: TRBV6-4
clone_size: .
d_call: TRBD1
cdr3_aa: CASSDRTGGDSPLHF
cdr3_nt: TGTGCCAGCAGTGACAGGACAGGGGGCGATTCACCCCTCCACTTT

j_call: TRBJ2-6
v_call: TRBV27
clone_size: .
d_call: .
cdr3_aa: CASSLGGQLRGANVLTF
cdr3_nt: TGTGCCAGCAGTTTAGGGGGGCAGCTAAGAGGGGCCAACGTCCTGACTTTC

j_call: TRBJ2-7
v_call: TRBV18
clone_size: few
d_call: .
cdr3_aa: CASSAGRDPWVQYF
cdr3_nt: TGTGCCAGCTCAGCCGGACGGGATCCTTGGGTGCAGTACTTC

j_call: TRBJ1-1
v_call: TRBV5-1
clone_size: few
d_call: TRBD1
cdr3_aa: CASSLMARTGMGGTEAFF
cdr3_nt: TGCGCCAGCAGCTTGATGGCAAGGACAGGGATGGGCGGCACTGAAGCTTTCTTT

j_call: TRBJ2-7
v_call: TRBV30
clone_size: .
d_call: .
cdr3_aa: CAWSAGLERREQYF
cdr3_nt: TGTGCCTGGAGTGCAGGACTGGAGAGGCGGGAGCAGTACTTC

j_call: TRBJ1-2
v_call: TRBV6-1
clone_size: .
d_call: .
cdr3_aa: CASSEGQTGYGYTF
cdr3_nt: TGTGCCAGCAGTGAAGGACAAACAGGGTATGGCTACACCTTC

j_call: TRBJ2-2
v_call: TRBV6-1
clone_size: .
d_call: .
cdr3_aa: CASSEAPTPGELFF
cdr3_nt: TGTGCCAGCAGTGAAGCCCCAACCCCCGGGGAGCTGTTTTTT

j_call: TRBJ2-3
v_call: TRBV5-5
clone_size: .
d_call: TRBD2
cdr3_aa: CASRPGLAASSTDTQYF
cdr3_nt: TGTGCCAGCAGACCGGGACTAGCTGCCTCTAGCACAGATACGCAGTATTTT

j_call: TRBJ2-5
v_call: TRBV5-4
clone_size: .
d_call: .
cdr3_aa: CASSLDMPETQYF
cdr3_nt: TGTGCCAGCAGCTTGGACATGCCGGAGACCCAGTACTTC

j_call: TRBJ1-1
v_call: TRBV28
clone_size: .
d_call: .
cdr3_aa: CASTGFGTEAFF
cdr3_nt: TGTGCCAGCACTGGGTTTGGCACTGAAGCTTTCTTT

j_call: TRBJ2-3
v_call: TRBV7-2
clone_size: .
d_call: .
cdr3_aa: CASSFSLLRTDTQYF
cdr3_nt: TGTGCCAGCAGCTTTTCGTTGTTACGCACAGATACGCAGTATTTT

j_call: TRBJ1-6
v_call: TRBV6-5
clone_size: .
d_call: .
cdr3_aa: CASSSGVISPLHF
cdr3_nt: TGTGCCAGCAGTTCCGGGGTCATTTCACCCCTCCACTTT

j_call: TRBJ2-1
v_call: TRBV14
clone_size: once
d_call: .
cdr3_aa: CASSQIYAGVNEQFF
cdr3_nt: TGTGCCAGCAGCCAAATCTATGCTGGGGTAAATGAGCAGTTCTTC

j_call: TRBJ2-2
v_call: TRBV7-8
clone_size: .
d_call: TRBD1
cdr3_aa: CASSWDSGGELFF
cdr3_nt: TGTGCCAGCAGCTGGGACAGTGGGGGGGAGCTGTTTTTT

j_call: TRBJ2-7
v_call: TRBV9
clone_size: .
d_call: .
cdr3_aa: CASSSDPRGLEQYF
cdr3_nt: TGTGCCAGCAGCTCCGATCCACGAGGATTAGAGCAGTACTTC

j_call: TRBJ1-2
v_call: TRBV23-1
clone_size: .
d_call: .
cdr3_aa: CASRQGCWGYTF
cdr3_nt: TGCGCCAGCAGGCAGGGGTGTTGGGGCTACACCTTC